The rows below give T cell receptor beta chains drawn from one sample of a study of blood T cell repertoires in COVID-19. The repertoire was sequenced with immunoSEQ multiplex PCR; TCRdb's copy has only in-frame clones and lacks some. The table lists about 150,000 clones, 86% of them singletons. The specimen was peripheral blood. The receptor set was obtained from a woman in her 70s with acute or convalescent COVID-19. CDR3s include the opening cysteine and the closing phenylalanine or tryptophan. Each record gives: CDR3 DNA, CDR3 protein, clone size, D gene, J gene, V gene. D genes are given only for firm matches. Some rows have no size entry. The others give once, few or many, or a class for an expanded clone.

TGTGCCAGCAGTTACTCCTCAGGGAAGCCTAATGAAAAACTGTTTTTT CASSYSSGKPNEKLFF - - TRBJ1-4 TRBV6-5
TGTGCCAGCTCACCCTCGGAGGGCCATAATTCACCCCTCCACTTT CASSPSEGHNSPLHF few - TRBJ1-6 TRBV18
TGTGCCTGGAGTTGGGGACTCCGGAACACTGAAGCTTTCTTT CAWSWGLRNTEAFF once - TRBJ1-1 TRBV30
TGTGCCAGCAGCCAAGGACAGGGGGGAAGCTATGGCTACACCTTC CASSQGQGGSYGYTF - TRBD1 TRBJ1-2 TRBV7-2
TGTGCCACCAGTGCCGAGGACAACCACTCTGGAAACACCATATATTTT CATSAEDNHSGNTIYF - - TRBJ1-3 TRBV24-1
TGTGCCAGCAGCCAGACTGGTGGCACAGATACGCAGTATTTT CASSQTGGTDTQYF - - TRBJ2-3 TRBV7-3
TGTGCCAGCAGCTTAGACCCTAGCGGATCCTACAATGAGCAGTTCTTC CASSLDPSGSYNEQFF once TRBD2 TRBJ2-1 TRBV7-2
TGTGCCAGCAGCTTAGCAGGGGGCGATTTTGCTGAAGCTTTCTTT CASSLAGGDFAEAFF - TRBD1 TRBJ1-1 TRBV7-2
TGTGCCAGTCAGGGGATGTCTGGAAACACCATATATTTT CASQGMSGNTIYF few - TRBJ1-3 TRBV7-2
TGTGCCAGCGGCCGATACGGGACTGCCACAGATACGCAGTATTTT CASGRYGTATDTQYF - - TRBJ2-3 TRBV2
TGTGCCAGCAGTACGAGCTCCTACGAGCAGTACTTC CASSTSSYEQYF - - TRBJ2-7 TRBV6-2/TRBV6-3
TGCAGTGCTAGTTGGGGGGGCGCGTCCTACGAGCAGTACTTC CSASWGGASYEQYF - - TRBJ2-7 TRBV20-1
TGTGCCTGGGAGCTAGCGGCCCTCACAGATACGCAGTATTTT CAWELAALTDTQYF - TRBD2 TRBJ2-3 TRBV30
TGTGCCAGCAGTCAACTTGCGGGAGACCCCTACAATGAGCAGTTCTTC CASSQLAGDPYNEQFF - TRBD2 TRBJ2-1 TRBV25-1
TGCAGCGTTGGTGAGGGGGCTAGGGGCTACGAGCAGTACTTC CSVGEGARGYEQYF once TRBD1 TRBJ2-7 TRBV29-1
TGTGCCAGCAGTTCTTACGCATCAGTGATGAACACTGAAGCTTTCTTT CASSSYASVMNTEAFF - - TRBJ1-1 TRBV6-2/TRBV6-3
TGTGCCAGCAGTGAAGCATCTGGGACATTAGCCAAAAACATTCAGTACTTC CASSEASGTLAKNIQYF - - TRBJ2-4 TRBV2
TGTGCCAGTAGCTTCCTACAAAGCGGGAGGGCGCAAGGTGAGCAGTTCTTC CASSFLQSGRAQGEQFF - TRBD2 TRBJ2-1 TRBV19
TGCGCCAGCAGCCAGGGGGCAGCGGGGAGCACAGATACGCAGTATTTT CASSQGAAGSTDTQYF few - TRBJ2-3 TRBV4-3
TGTGCCAGCACTGTCGAGCGGGGAGTAGATACGCAGTATTTT CASTVERGVDTQYF - TRBD2 TRBJ2-3 TRBV6-6
TGTGCCAGCTCACCCCAACAGGGTCGCACTGAAGCTTTCTTT CASSPQQGRTEAFF few - TRBJ1-1 TRBV18
TGTGCCAGCAGGGCCAGGGTATCGGCAGAGACCCAGTACTTC CASRARVSAETQYF - - TRBJ2-5 TRBV7-9
TGTGCCAGCACTGTAGCCCGGTCGGACTATGGCTACACCTTC CASTVARSDYGYTF - - TRBJ1-2 TRBV7-2
TGTGCCAGCAGCCGGAGACAGGGGAATTTACCCAATTCACCCCTCCACTTT CASSRRQGNLPNSPLHF - TRBD1 TRBJ1-6 TRBV11-2
TGTGCCAGCAGCTTAGCAGGGCCCACCGGGGAGCTGTTTTTT CASSLAGPTGELFF - - TRBJ2-2 TRBV11-2
TGTGCCAGCAGCTTAGGCAGACTCAATGAGCAGTTCTTC CASSLGRLNEQFF - - TRBJ2-1 TRBV7-2
TGTGCCAGCAGTTCCCTTAGCGGGGGCGTACGATACGAGCAGTACTTC CASSSLSGGVRYEQYF - TRBD2 TRBJ2-7 TRBV6-5
TGTGCCAGCAGCCGAGGGACTAGCGGGAGCTATGAGCAGTACTTC CASSRGTSGSYEQYF few TRBD2 TRBJ2-7 TRBV3-1/TRBV3-2
TGTGCCAGCAGCTTAGGGGGGACAGGGGGAACGAATGAGCAGTTCTTC CASSLGGTGGTNEQFF - TRBD1 TRBJ2-1 TRBV7-2
TGTGCCAGCAGCCGGGGGGGTCGGACAGGGGACACCGGGGAGCTGTTTTTT CASSRGGRTGDTGELFF - - TRBJ2-2 TRBV5-4
TGTGCCAGCAGCTTAGCGCCCAGTTCCTACGAGCAGTACTTC CASSLAPSSYEQYF - - TRBJ2-7 TRBV7-9
TGTGCCAGCAGCTTAGGGAGAGATGGCTACACCTTC CASSLGRDGYTF - - TRBJ1-2 TRBV7-2
TGTGCCAGCAGCTTAGGGGCAGAAACGAACACCGGGGAGCTGTTTTTT CASSLGAETNTGELFF - - TRBJ2-2 TRBV11-2
TGTGCCAGCAGCCAAGTGAGCTACAGGGGCTACACCTTC CASSQVSYRGYTF few - TRBJ1-2 TRBV3-1/TRBV3-2
TGTGCCAGCTCACCATTCGGACAGGGCCAGAATGAAAAACTGTTTTTT CASSPFGQGQNEKLFF - TRBD1 TRBJ1-4 TRBV18
TGTGCCAGCAGCCCTAGTGGGACTTCGAACACCGGGGAGCTGTTTTTT CASSPSGTSNTGELFF - - TRBJ2-2 TRBV7-9
TGTGCCAGCAGTTACAGCGGGACATACTCTGGAAACACCATATATTTT CASSYSGTYSGNTIYF few - TRBJ1-3 TRBV6-2/TRBV6-3
TGTGCCAGCAGTATACGGGACAGGGTCTACGAGCAGTACTTC CASSIRDRVYEQYF - TRBD1 TRBJ2-7 TRBV6-5
TGTGCCAGTAGTACTACAGGAGTTAATAGCAATCAGCCCCAGCATTTT CASSTTGVNSNQPQHF - - TRBJ1-5 TRBV19
TGTGCCAGCAGTCAGGGGTCGCGACAGGTTGAAGCTTTCTTT CASSQGSRQVEAFF - - TRBJ1-1 TRBV6-5
TGTGCCTGGACCCTGGGACAGGGTACTAACTATGGCTACACCTTC CAWTLGQGTNYGYTF few TRBD1 TRBJ1-2 TRBV30
TGTGCCAGCAGCCCGCCGGGACTTCAACCCTACGAGCAGTACTTC CASSPPGLQPYEQYF - - TRBJ2-7 TRBV28
TGTGCCAGTAGAAAACGTAGCGGGACGGATGTAAATTCACCCCTCCACTTT CASRKRSGTDVNSPLHF - - TRBJ1-6 TRBV19
TGCGCCAGCAGCTTGGACAGGGGTGGAAAACTGTTTTTT CASSLDRGGKLFF - TRBD1 TRBJ1-4 TRBV5-1
TGTGCCAGCAGCGTAGTCCCAGCGGTCGCCGGGGGGGAGCTGTTTTTT CASSVVPAVAGGELFF once - TRBJ2-2 TRBV9
TGCAGCGTTGGGGGGACTAGCGGGTCTTTGGAGTTCTTC CSVGGTSGSLEFF - TRBD2 TRBJ2-1 TRBV29-1
TGTGCCAGCAGTTCCATTTCTGGAAACACCATATATTTT CASSSISGNTIYF - - TRBJ1-3 TRBV6-6
TGTGCCAGCAGCCAGGCGGGTGGGAGATCCTACAATGAGCAGTTCTTC CASSQAGGRSYNEQFF - - TRBJ2-1 TRBV14
TGTGCCAGCAGCCAAGATGGGACTAGAATGGAGGGCTACACCTTC CASSQDGTRMEGYTF - - TRBJ1-2 TRBV4-2
TGTGCCAGCAGTTACACCCAGGGGAGTTACTATGGCTACACCTTC CASSYTQGSYYGYTF few - TRBJ1-2 TRBV6-6
TGCGCCAGCAGCGAGGAAAGGGTCCCGCGGGGCTCCTACAATGAGCAGTTCTTC CASSEERVPRGSYNEQFF - - TRBJ2-1 TRBV4-3
TGCGCCAGCGCGCAGCGGGGGGGGCAGCCCCAGCATTTT CASAQRGGQPQHF - - TRBJ1-5 TRBV5-1
TGTGCCAGCAGCCCCCGGACAGGAGGGGGCTACGAGCAGTACTTC CASSPRTGGGYEQYF - - TRBJ2-7 TRBV7-2
TGTGCCAGCAGCTTGGAGTCAGTCTATGGCTACACCTTC CASSLESVYGYTF - - TRBJ1-2 TRBV5-4